This TCR beta chain is drawn from a study of response to subunit inactivated influenza vaccine. From the RT-PCR reads, TCRdb called clonotypes with MiXCR, one entry per CDR3 protein. This table has hundreds of thousands of distinct CDR3 sequences, about 10% appearing once. These records were also assigned to another study, of T cells expressing NK-cell markers. That paper adds: UMIs were included in TCR beta cDNA generated by 5'RACE template switching. Sorted CD3+CD56+NKG2C+, CD3+CD56+NKG2C- and CD3+CD56-NKG2C+ T cells supplied TCR beta repertoires. Within the sequenced cohort of eight donors, seven exhibited HCMV seropositivity and one was seronegative. CD8+ T cells in six donors included dominant NKG2C+ clonotypes at about 1.0-8%.

The TCR sequence derives from a man between 50 and 59 years old who received an inactivated influenza vaccine. This material consisted of PBMCs from blood, taken on the day of vaccination.

CDR3 amino acids: CSASTGSLGETQYF. The CDR3 DNA is TGCAGTGCTTCGACAGGATCATTGGGGGAGACCCAGTACTTC. The J gene is TRBJ2-5, the V gene TRBV20-1; D might be TRBD1 (6 bases). Trimming cost V 5 bases and J 5 bases, with 18 bases left between them. Germline V gives CDR1 DFQATT, CDR2 SNEGSKA (reference sequence). This CDR3 has 14 amino acids.